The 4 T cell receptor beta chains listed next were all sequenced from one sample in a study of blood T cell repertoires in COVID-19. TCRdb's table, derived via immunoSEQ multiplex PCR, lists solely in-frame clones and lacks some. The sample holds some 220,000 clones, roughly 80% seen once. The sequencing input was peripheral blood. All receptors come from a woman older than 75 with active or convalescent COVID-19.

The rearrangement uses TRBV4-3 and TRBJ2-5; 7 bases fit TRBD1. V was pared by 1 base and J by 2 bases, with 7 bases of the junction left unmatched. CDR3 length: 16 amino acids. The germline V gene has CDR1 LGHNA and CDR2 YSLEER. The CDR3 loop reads CASSQGLLTGQETQYF. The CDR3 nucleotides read TGCGCCAGCAGCCAAGGCCTCCTGACAGGGCAAGAGACCCAGTACTTC.

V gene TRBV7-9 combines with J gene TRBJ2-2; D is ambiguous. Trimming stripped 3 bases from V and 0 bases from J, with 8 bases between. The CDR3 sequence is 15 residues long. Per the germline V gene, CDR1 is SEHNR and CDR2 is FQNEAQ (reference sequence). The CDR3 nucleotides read TGTGCCAGCAGCTTTTCCCCCGCGAACACCGGGGAGCTGTTTTTT. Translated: CASSFSPANTGELFF.

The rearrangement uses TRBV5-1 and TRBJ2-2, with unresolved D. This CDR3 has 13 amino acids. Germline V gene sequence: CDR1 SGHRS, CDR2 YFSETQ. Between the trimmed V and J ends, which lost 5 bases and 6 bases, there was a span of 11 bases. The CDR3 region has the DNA TGCGCCAGCAGAACAGACGCCGCCGGGGAGCTGTTTTTT. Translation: CASRTDAAGELFF.

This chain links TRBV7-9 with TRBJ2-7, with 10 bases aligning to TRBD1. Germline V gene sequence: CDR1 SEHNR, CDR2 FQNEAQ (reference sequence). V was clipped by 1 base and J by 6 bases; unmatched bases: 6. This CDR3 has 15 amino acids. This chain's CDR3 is CASSLGGQGYAEQYF. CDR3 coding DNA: TGTGCCAGCAGCTTAGGGGGACAGGGGTACGCCGAGCAGTACTTC.